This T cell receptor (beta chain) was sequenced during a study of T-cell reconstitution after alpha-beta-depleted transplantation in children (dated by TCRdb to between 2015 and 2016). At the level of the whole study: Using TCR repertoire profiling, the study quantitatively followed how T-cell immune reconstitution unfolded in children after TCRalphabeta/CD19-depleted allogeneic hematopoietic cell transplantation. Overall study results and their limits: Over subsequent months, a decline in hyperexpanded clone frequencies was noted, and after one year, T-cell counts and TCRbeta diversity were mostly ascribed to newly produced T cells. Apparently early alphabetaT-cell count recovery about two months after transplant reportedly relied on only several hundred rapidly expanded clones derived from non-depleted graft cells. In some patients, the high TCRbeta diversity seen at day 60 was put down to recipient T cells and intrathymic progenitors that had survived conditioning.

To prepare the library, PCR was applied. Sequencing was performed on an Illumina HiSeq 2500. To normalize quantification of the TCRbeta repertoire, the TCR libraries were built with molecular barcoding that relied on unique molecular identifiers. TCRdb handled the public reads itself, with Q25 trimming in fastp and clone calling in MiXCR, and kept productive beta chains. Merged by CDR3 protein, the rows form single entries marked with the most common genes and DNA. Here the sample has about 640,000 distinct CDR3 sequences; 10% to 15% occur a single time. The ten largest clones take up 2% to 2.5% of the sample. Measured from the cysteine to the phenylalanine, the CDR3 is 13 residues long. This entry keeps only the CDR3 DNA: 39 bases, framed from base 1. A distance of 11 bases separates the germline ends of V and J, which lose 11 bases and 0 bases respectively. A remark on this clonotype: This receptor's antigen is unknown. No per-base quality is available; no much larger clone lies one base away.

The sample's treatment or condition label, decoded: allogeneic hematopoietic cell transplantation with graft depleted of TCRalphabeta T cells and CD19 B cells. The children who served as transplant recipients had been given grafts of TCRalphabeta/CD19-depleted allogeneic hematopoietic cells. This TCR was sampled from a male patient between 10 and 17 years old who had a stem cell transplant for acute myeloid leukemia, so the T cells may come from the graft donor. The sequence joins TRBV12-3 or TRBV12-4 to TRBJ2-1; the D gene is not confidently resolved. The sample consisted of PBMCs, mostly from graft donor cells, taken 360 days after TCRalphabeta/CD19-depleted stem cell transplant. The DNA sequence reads TGTGCCGGATCCTCGAGCTCCTACAATGAGCAGTTCTTC. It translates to CAGSSSSYNEQFF.